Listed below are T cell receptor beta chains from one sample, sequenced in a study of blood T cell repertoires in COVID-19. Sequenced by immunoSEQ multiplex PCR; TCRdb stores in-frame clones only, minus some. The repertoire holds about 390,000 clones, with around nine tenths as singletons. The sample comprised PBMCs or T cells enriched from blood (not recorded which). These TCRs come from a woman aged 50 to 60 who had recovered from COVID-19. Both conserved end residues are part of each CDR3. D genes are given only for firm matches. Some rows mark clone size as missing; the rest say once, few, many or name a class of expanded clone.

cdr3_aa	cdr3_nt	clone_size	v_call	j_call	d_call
CAWTRDKYQPQHF	TGTGCCTGGACCAGGGACAAATATCAGCCCCAGCATTTT	once	TRBV30	TRBJ1-5	-
CASSQVLGQLTYNEQFF	TGCGCCAGCAGCCAAGTGTTGGGACAGCTGACTTACAATGAGCAGTTCTTC	-	TRBV4-3	TRBJ2-1	TRBD1
CARSIREQYF	TGTGCCAGAAGCATCCGCGAGCAGTACTTC	-	TRBV7-5	TRBJ2-7	-
CAISTAGDALLLGNTIYF	TGTGCCATCAGTACTGCAGGGGACGCCCTGCTACTTGGAAACACCATATATTTT	few	TRBV10-3	TRBJ1-3	-
CASSQGGTSITGELFF	TGCGCCAGCAGCCAAGGGGGGACTAGCATTACCGGGGAGCTGTTTTTT	-	TRBV4-1	TRBJ2-2	TRBD2
CASSLGQGVAPLHF	TGTGCCAGCAGCCTGGGACAGGGAGTGGCACCCCTCCACTTT	-	TRBV9	TRBJ1-6	TRBD1
CSVEYGGGNTEAFF	TGCAGCGTTGAATATGGGGGCGGAAACACTGAAGCTTTCTTT	-	TRBV29-1	TRBJ1-1	-
CASSKDILRANEKLFF	TGCGCCAGCAGCAAGGATATCTTGAGGGCTAATGAAAAACTGTTTTTT	-	TRBV5-1	TRBJ1-4	-
CASSTSGTSYNEQFF	TGTGCCAGCAGTACGAGCGGGACCTCCTACAATGAGCAGTTCTTC	once	TRBV2	TRBJ2-1	TRBD2
CASNTQGTNEKLFF	TGTGCCAGCAACACACAGGGGACTAATGAAAAACTGTTTTTT	-	TRBV2	TRBJ1-4	TRBD1
CASTQWGAGNTEAFF	TGTGCCAGTACGCAGTGGGGCGCAGGGAACACTGAAGCTTTCTTT	once	TRBV19	TRBJ1-1	-
CASSRPDRDLQETQYF	TGTGCCAGCAGCCGACCGGACAGGGATTTGCAAGAGACCCAGTACTTC	many	TRBV5-5	TRBJ2-5	TRBD1
CASSRLGGAYNEQFF	TGCGCCAGCAGCCGCCTCGGCGGGGCCTACAATGAGCAGTTCTTC	once	TRBV4-1	TRBJ2-1	-
CASSLETGLGTEAFF	TGTGCCAGCAGCTTAGAGACAGGGTTGGGGACTGAAGCTTTCTTT	few	TRBV7-9	TRBJ1-1	TRBD1
CASSLLYEQYF	TGTGCCAGCAGCTTGCTATACGAGCAGTACTTC	-	TRBV11-2	TRBJ2-7	-
CASSAGGTSDGYTF	TGTGCCAGCAGCGCGGGAGGGACCTCGGACGGCTACACCTTC	-	TRBV28	TRBJ1-2	-
CASSLGAGAGNEQFF	TGTGCCAGCAGCTTAGGTGCAGGGGCAGGCAATGAGCAGTTCTTC	-	TRBV7-9	TRBJ2-1	-
CASSPYSGEMETQYF	TGTGCCAGCAGCCCCTACTCGGGAGAGATGGAGACCCAGTACTTC	-	TRBV14	TRBJ2-5	-
CASETGARNEQFF	TGTGCTAGCGAGACAGGGGCGAGGAATGAGCAGTTCTTC	-	TRBV12-5	TRBJ2-1	TRBD1
CASTLGGWGSEAFF	TGTGCCAGCACCCTCGGAGGTTGGGGTTCCGAAGCTTTCTTT	-	TRBV2	TRBJ1-1	-
CASSLVERWPWETQYF	TGTGCCAGCAGCTTAGTGGAGCGTTGGCCCTGGGAGACCCAGTACTTC	-	TRBV11-2	TRBJ2-5	-
CASMRPGFNYGYTF	TGTGCCAGTATGAGACCAGGATTTAACTATGGCTACACCTTC	once	TRBV19	TRBJ1-2	-
CASSRLVGLASYEQYF	TGTGCCAGCAGCCGGTTGGTCGGACTAGCGTCTTACGAGCAGTACTTC	-	TRBV3-1/TRBV3-2	TRBJ2-7	TRBD2
CAWVDRGRGETQYF	TGTGCCTGGGTGGACAGGGGAAGAGGAGAGACCCAGTACTTC	few	TRBV30	TRBJ2-5	TRBD1
CASSPRAGGSKETQYF	TGTGCCAGCAGCCCACGGGCCGGGGGTAGTAAAGAGACCCAGTACTTC	-	TRBV7-8	TRBJ2-5	-
CASSPSGGITDTQYF	TGCGCCAGCAGCCCCAGCGGGGGGATCACAGATACGCAGTATTTT	-	TRBV5-1	TRBJ2-3	TRBD2
CASSAGGSNTEAFF	TGTGCCAGCAGCGCCGGGGGGTCAAACACTGAAGCTTTCTTT	-	TRBV7-3	TRBJ1-1	-
CAWSRQGNQPQHF	TGTGCCTGGAGTCGACAGGGGAATCAGCCCCAGCATTTT	-	TRBV30	TRBJ1-5	TRBD1
CASSPPPGTGKETQYF	TGTGCCAGCAGCCCGCCCCCCGGGACAGGGAAGGAGACCCAGTACTTC	-	TRBV4-2	TRBJ2-5	TRBD1
CASSRSYPPSGGANRGEQYF	TGTGCCAGCAGCCGCAGCTATCCGCCTAGCGGGGGGGCTAATCGTGGCGAGCAGTACTTC	-	TRBV3-1/TRBV3-2	TRBJ2-7	TRBD2
CASRRAGGSSYNSPLHF	TGTGCCAGCCGCCGTGCGGGTGGAAGCTCCTATAATTCACCCCTCCACTTT	-	TRBV6-4	TRBJ1-6	-
CASSQEWGTPQETQYF	TGTGCCAGCAGCCAAGAGTGGGGCACCCCCCAGGAGACCCAGTACTTC	-	TRBV3-1/TRBV3-2	TRBJ2-5	-
CASSFQGTTGELFF	TGCGCCAGCAGCTTTCAGGGGACCACCGGGGAGCTGTTTTTT	-	TRBV5-1	TRBJ2-2	-
CASSGDRGPYGYTF	TGTGCCAGCAGCGGGGACAGGGGTCCATATGGCTACACCTTC	-	TRBV7-2	TRBJ1-2	TRBD1
CSHSGEFSYNEQFF	TGTTCCCATAGCGGGGAATTCTCCTACAATGAGCAGTTCTTC	-	TRBV6-5	TRBJ2-1	TRBD2
CASSPTGLLDTEAFF	TGTGCCAGCAGCCCTACGGGACTGCTGGACACTGAAGCTTTCTTT	-	TRBV3-1/TRBV3-2	TRBJ1-1	-
CAIRGTGETQYF	TGTGCCATCAGAGGGACAGGGGAGACCCAGTACTTC	-	TRBV10-3	TRBJ2-5	TRBD1
CASSLPLGSGGVYEQYF	TGTGCCAGCAGCTTGCCGTTGGGTAGCGGGGGGGTGTACGAGCAGTACTTC	-	TRBV5-6	TRBJ2-7	TRBD2
CASSRIRGLWNTEAFF	TGTGCCAGCAGTCGAATCAGGGGGCTATGGAACACTGAAGCTTTCTTT	-	TRBV28	TRBJ1-1	TRBD1
CATSRAPGVGNEKLFF	TGTGCCACCAGCAGAGCCCCCGGGGTGGGTAATGAAAAACTGTTTTTT	-	TRBV15	TRBJ1-4	-
CASSGTGGSYNSPLHF	TGCGCCAGCAGCGGAACAGGTGGCTCCTATAATTCACCCCTCCACTTT	few	TRBV5-1	TRBJ1-6	-
CASSFWGATEKLFF	TGTGCCAGCTCGTTCTGGGGCGCGACTGAAAAACTGTTTTTT	-	TRBV18	TRBJ1-4	-
CASSQPWGGYTF	TGCGCCAGCAGCCAACCCTGGGGCGGCTACACCTTC	-	TRBV4-3	TRBJ1-2	-
CAWSATGEKLFF	TGTGCCTGGAGTGCCACAGGGGAAAAACTGTTTTTT	-	TRBV30	TRBJ1-4	-